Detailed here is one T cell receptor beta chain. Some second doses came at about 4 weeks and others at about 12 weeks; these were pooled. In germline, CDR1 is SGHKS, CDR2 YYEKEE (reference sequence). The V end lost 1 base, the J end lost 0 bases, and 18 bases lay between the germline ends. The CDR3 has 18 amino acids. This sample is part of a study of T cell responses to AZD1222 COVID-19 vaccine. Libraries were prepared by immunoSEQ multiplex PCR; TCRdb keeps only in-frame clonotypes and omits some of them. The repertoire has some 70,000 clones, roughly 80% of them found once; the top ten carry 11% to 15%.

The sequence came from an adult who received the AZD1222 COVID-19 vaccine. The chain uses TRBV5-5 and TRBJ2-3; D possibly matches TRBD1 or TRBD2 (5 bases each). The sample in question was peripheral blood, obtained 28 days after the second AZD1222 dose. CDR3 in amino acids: CASSLFGAEQSSTDTQYF. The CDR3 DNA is TGTGCCAGCAGCTTGTTCGGGGCGGAACAGTCGAGCACAGATACGCAGTATTTT.